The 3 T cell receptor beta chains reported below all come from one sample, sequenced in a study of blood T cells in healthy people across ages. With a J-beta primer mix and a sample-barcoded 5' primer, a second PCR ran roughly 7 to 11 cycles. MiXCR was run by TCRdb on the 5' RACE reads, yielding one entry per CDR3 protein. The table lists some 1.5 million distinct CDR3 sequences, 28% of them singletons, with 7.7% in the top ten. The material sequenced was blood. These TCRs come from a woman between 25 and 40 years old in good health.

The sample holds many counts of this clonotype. The CDR3 bases are TGTGCCAGCAGCCAAGTTGGATATGGCTACACCTTC. Translation gives CASSQVGYGYTF. The V call is TRBV3-1, the J call TRBJ1-2; D is undetermined. The germline gives CDR1 LGHDT, CDR2 YNNKEL (reference sequence). This CDR3 spans 12 amino acids. Trimming cost V 1 base and J 5 bases, with 5 bases left between them.

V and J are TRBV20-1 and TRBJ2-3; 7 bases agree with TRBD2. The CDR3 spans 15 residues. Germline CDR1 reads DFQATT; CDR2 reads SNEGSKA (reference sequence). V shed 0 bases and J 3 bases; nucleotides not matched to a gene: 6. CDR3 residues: CSARDGRELTDTQYF. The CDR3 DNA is TGCAGTGCTAGAGATGGGCGGGAGCTAACAGATACGCAGTATTTT.

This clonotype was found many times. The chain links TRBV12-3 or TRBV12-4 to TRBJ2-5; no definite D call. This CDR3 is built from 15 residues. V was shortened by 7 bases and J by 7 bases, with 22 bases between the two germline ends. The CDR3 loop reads CASTADGQLVGTQYF. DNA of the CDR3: TGTGCCAGCACCGCCGACGGCCAACTCGTGGGGACCCAGTACTTC.